This T cell receptor beta chain originates from a study of identical twins. The ends lost 3 bases at V and 7 bases at J; junction bases unmatched: 6. Germline assignment: CDR1 MDHEN and CDR2 SYDVKM. The CDR3 contains 14 residues. TCRdb reprocessed the 5' RACE reads with MiXCR, giving one entry per CDR3 protein. The sample lists fewer than 550,000 distinct CDR3 sequences, roughly 13% occurring once. The data were also submitted as part of a second study, on yellow fever vaccine responses in identical twins.

The specimen sequenced was CD4+ T cells sorted from blood. V and J are TRBV28 and TRBJ2-7, with 10 bases lining up with TRBD1. This TCR was recovered from a woman between 18 and 29 years old in good health. The CDR3 coding sequence is TGTGCCAGCAGTTTCGGGACAGGGGCACGGGAGCAGTACTTC. Its protein is CASSFGTGAREQYF. The full variable domain, completed using reference TRBV28 and TRBJ2-7, is DVKVTQSSRYLVKRTGEKVFLECVQDMDHENMFWYRQDPGLGLRLIYFSYDVKMKEKGDIPEGYSVSREKKERFSLILESASTNQTSMYLCASSFGTGAREQYFGPGTRLTVT.